These T cell receptor beta chains were read from a single sample in a study of blood T cell repertoires in COVID-19. Measured with immunoSEQ multiplex PCR; TCRdb has only the in-frame clones, and not every one. The sample lists 200,000 to 250,000 clones, around 82% occurring once. The specimen sequenced was peripheral blood. Receptor source: a woman older than 75 with active or convalescent COVID-19. Both conserved end residues are part of each CDR3. The D gene is left open where the match is weak. Not all rows give a size; the values are once, few, many and, for expanded clones, a class.

TRBJ2-7 | TRBD2 | NA | TRBV28 | CASSLVGGDYEQYF | TGTGCCAGCAGTTTAGTGGGGGGGGACTACGAGCAGTACTTC
TRBJ1-2 | NA | NA | TRBV20-1 | CSAAREDGYTF | TGCAGTGCGGCCAGGGAAGATGGCTACACCTTC
TRBJ2-3 | TRBD1 | once | TRBV19 | CASSTPGQGSGTQYF | TGTGCCAGTAGCACGCCGGGACAGGGATCAGGTACGCAGTATTTT
TRBJ1-2 | NA | NA | TRBV5-1 | CASSLDTVGYGYTF | TGCGCCAGCAGCTTGGATACAGTGGGCTATGGCTACACCTTC
TRBJ2-4 | NA | few | TRBV21-1 | CASSHPDSKLAKNIQYF | TGTGCCAGCAGCCACCCGGACTCAAAGTTAGCCAAAAACATTCAGTACTTC
TRBJ1-3 | TRBD1 | NA | TRBV28 | CASSLGQGLDTIYF | TGTGCCAGCAGTTTAGGACAGGGGTTAGACACCATATATTTT
TRBJ1-3 | TRBD1 | NA | TRBV5-1 | CASSLEGGWSGNTIYF | TGCGCCAGCAGCTTGGAAGGGGGCTGGTCTGGAAACACCATATATTTT
TRBJ2-2 | TRBD2 | NA | TRBV11-3 | CASSLPRTSGGTGELFF | TGTGCCAGCAGCTTACCACGGACTAGCGGTGGGACCGGGGAGCTGTTTTTT
TRBJ2-2 | NA | NA | TRBV5-6 | CASSLVSYTGELFF | TGTGCCAGCAGCTTGGTTTCCTACACCGGGGAGCTGTTTTTT
TRBJ2-7 | TRBD2 | once | TRBV5-1 | CASSLGGRWVEQYF | TGCGCCAGCAGCTTGGGCGGGAGGTGGGTCGAGCAGTACTTC
TRBJ2-7 | TRBD2 | NA | TRBV19 | CASKSPQAGAYEQYF | TGTGCCAGTAAGTCCCCACAAGCGGGGGCCTACGAGCAGTACTTC
TRBJ1-2 | TRBD1 | NA | TRBV5-4 | CASSLGDRAFLTF | TGTGCCAGCAGCTTGGGGGACAGGGCCTTTCTGACCTTC
TRBJ1-1 | TRBD1 | NA | TRBV24-1 | CATSDFRGTEAFF | TGTGCCACCAGTGATTTCAGGGGGACTGAAGCTTTCTTT
TRBJ1-2 | TRBD1 | NA | TRBV4-1 | CASSLQGDPYGYTF | TGCGCCAGCAGCCTACAGGGGGACCCCTATGGCTACACCTTC
TRBJ2-1 | NA | NA | TRBV28 | CASQGTSSYNEQFF | TGTGCCAGCCAGGGGACAAGTTCCTACAATGAGCAGTTCTTC
TRBJ1-5 | TRBD1 | few | TRBV5-5 | CASSPDLRQGLLNQPQHF | TGTGCCAGCAGCCCCGACCTTAGACAGGGACTCCTCAATCAGCCCCAGCATTTT
TRBJ2-4 | NA | NA | TRBV2 | CASSTGPKNIQYF | TGTGCCAGCAGTACAGGGCCCAAAAACATTCAGTACTTC
TRBJ1-5 | NA | NA | TRBV11-2 | CASSLDINQPQHF | TGTGCCAGCAGCTTGGACATCAATCAGCCCCAGCATTTT
TRBJ1-1 | NA | few | TRBV15 | CATSRDSDSRAFF | TGTGCCACCAGCAGAGATTCAGACAGCAGAGCTTTCTTT
TRBJ1-4 | TRBD1 | NA | TRBV3-1/TRBV3-2 | CASSQLPGQGNEKLFF | TGTGCCAGCAGCCAATTGCCGGGACAGGGAAATGAAAAACTGTTTTTT
TRBJ1-4 | TRBD1 | NA | TRBV25-1 | CAIGDSLNEKLFF | TGTGCCATTGGGGACAGCCTAAATGAAAAACTGTTTTTT
TRBJ2-3 | NA | NA | TRBV9 | CASSVGSSRDTQYF | TGTGCCAGCAGCGTAGGGAGTTCGAGAGATACGCAGTATTTT
TRBJ2-3 | TRBD2 | few | TRBV5-1 | CASSSRLAGGTLDTQYF | TGCGCCAGCAGCTCCCGACTAGCGGGAGGCACCCTAGATACGCAGTATTTT
TRBJ2-5 | TRBD2 | once | TRBV24-1 | CATSDWAAGEAQYF | TGTGCCACCAGTGATTGGGCAGCGGGAGAGGCCCAGTACTTC
TRBJ2-5 | NA | NA | TRBV3-1/TRBV3-2 | CASSQNHQGQETQYF | TGTGCCAGCAGCCAAAACCATCAGGGTCAAGAGACCCAGTACTTC
TRBJ2-7 | NA | once | TRBV27 | CASSCSAYF | TGTGCCAGCAGTTGTAGCGCGTACTTC
TRBJ1-5 | NA | NA | TRBV28 | CASSANQGRGLSNQPQHF | TGTGCCAGCAGTGCAAACCAGGGGAGAGGGTTGAGCAATCAGCCCCAGCATTTT
TRBJ1-5 | TRBD1 | NA | TRBV5-5 | CASSVQGISNQPQHF | TGTGCCAGCAGCGTACAGGGGATAAGCAATCAGCCCCAGCATTTT
TRBJ2-1 | TRBD2 | NA | TRBV27 | CASSLSGGGVNEQFF | TGTGCCAGCAGTTTATCGGGGGGAGGGGTCAATGAGCAGTTCTTC
TRBJ1-4 | TRBD1 | NA | TRBV15 | CATSRETGDEKLFF | TGTGCCACCAGCAGGGAGACAGGGGATGAAAAACTGTTTTTT
TRBJ1-1 | TRBD1 | NA | TRBV3-1/TRBV3-2 | CASSQRDRLGDEAFF | TGTGCCAGCAGCCAGAGGGACAGGTTGGGGGATGAAGCTTTCTTT
TRBJ1-2 | NA | NA | TRBV10-3 | CAISADTNYGYTF | TGTGCCATCAGTGCGGACACGAACTATGGCTACACCTTC
TRBJ1-5 | TRBD1 | NA | TRBV28 | CASTPQGAYQPQHF | TGTGCCAGCACCCCACAGGGGGCCTATCAGCCCCAGCATTTT
TRBJ1-2 | NA | NA | TRBV28 | CASRNLGGNNYGYTF | TGTGCCAGCAGGAACTTGGGGGGTAATAACTATGGCTACACCTTC
TRBJ2-7 | NA | NA | TRBV7-6 | CASSLGSRGNSYEQYF | TGTGCCAGCAGCTTAGGATCGAGGGGGAACTCCTACGAGCAGTACTTC
TRBJ2-7 | TRBD1 | NA | TRBV18 | CASSPGTGVNEQYF | TGTGCCAGCTCACCAGGGACAGGGGTTAACGAGCAGTACTTC
TRBJ2-7 | NA | NA | TRBV5-1 | CASSATGPIYEQYF | TGCGCCAGCAGCGCAACAGGGCCGATCTACGAGCAGTACTTC
TRBJ1-2 | NA | NA | TRBV30 | CAWSARGARGYTF | TGTGCCTGGAGTGCTCGGGGGGCTCGGGGCTACACCTTC